One sample yielded the 4 T cell receptor beta chains listed below, sequenced in a study of CXCR3-negative and CXCR3-positive naive CD8 T cells. General study results and limits: TRB CDR3s were more hydrophobic in CXCR3-positive than in CXCR3-negative naive cells.

Their recognized antigens are unknown. All TRB cDNA libraries came from 5' RACE performed with UMI labels. TCRdb reanalyzed the 5' RACE reads, giving one entry per CDR3 protein sequence and no DNA. Here the sample table reports around 6,900 distinct CDR3 sequences. The sequenced material came from naive CXCR3+ CD8+ T cells from blood. As to subset: CD45RO-CCR7+CD27+CD95- naive CD8+ T cells expressing CXCR3 (TNR3+). The receptors stem from a human donor in good health. Some clones in this sample may be carry-over from other donors' samples.

By frequency, this clonotype is medium-sized (0.01 to 0.1%). The chain recombines TRBV2 with TRBJ2-7; without DNA, the TCRdb call of TRBD2 cannot be checked. Per germline, CDR1 SNHLY and CDR2 FYNNEI. The CDR3 is made up of 15 amino acids. The CDR3 protein is CASSEGPGEGNEQYF.

The rearrangement links TRBV29-1 to TRBJ1-2; the D call of TRBD1 rests on TCRdb alone, since no DNA is present to check it. Germline V gives CDR1 SQVTM, CDR2 ANQGSEA. This CDR3 has 13 amino acids. CDR3 sequence reads: CSVDRDSHGGYTF. Combining the CDR3 with reference TRBV29-1 and TRBJ1-2 gives the whole variable domain SAVISQKPSRDICQRGTSLTIQCQVDSQVTMMFWYRQQPGQSLTLIATANQGSEATYESGFVIDKFPISRPNLTFSTLTVSNMSPEDSSIYLCSVDRDSHGGYTFGSGTRLTVV.

The chain is built from TRBV11-1 and TRBJ1-1; TCRdb calls TRBD1, which cannot be checked without DNA. This CDR3 contains 16 residues. Germline CDR1 SGHAT, CDR2 FQDESV (reference sequence). The CDR3 loop reads CASSLSMTGRFTEAFF.

Judged by frequency, this clonotype is medium-sized (0.01 to 0.1%). The chain carries TRBV7-2 and TRBJ2-1; there is no DNA to check the TCRdb D call of TRBD1. This CDR3 has 15 residues. Germline loops: CDR1 SGHTA, CDR2 FQGNSA. CDR3 residues: CASSSLSNPPNEQFF.